A selection of T cell receptor beta chains follows, all from one sample in a study of early T cells in non-severe SARS-CoV-2 infection. TCRdb ran MiXCR on the 5' RACE reads and lists one entry per CDR3 protein. The sample lists 37,000 or so distinct CDR3 sequences, about 6.3% occurring once. Sequencing was carried out using whole blood. Receptors were obtained from an adult who was a healthcare worker with PCR-confirmed SARS-CoV-2 infection or an uninfected control (not recorded which). CDR3s include the opening cysteine and the closing phenylalanine or tryptophan. A D gene is named only where the DNA matches it firmly. Not every row has a clone size; where given, it reads once, few, many or a size class.

d_gene,j_gene,abundance,v_gene,CDR3nt,CDR3aa
TRBD2,TRBJ2-1,many,TRBV6-5,TGTGCCAGCAGTCTCCAGCGGGAGGCCTACAATGAGCAGTTCTTC,CASSLQREAYNEQFF
TRBD2,TRBJ2-7,few,TRBV7-2,TGTGCCAGCAGCTTACTAGCGGGAGGTTCCTACGAGCAGTACTTC,CASSLLAGGSYEQYF
TRBD2,TRBJ2-2,many,TRBV2,TGTGCCAGCAGTCGCAGCGGGAGGGCCCGTGGTACCGGGGAGCTGTTTTTT,CASSRSGRARGTGELFF
NA,TRBJ1-6,NA,TRBV20-1,TGCAGTGCTGGGACGGTGAAGAATTCACCCCTCCACTTT,CSAGTVKNSPLHF
NA,TRBJ2-1,NA,TRBV28,TGTGCCAGCAGTTTGACGCGGGTAATGGTGAATGAGCAGTTCTTC,CASSLTRVMVNEQFF
TRBD2,TRBJ2-3,many,TRBV5-1,TGCGCCAGCAGCGTCGGGACTAGCAGAACAGATACGCAGTATTTT,CASSVGTSRTDTQYF
NA,TRBJ2-3,many,TRBV28,TGTGCCAGCAGTTTATTTGGCCAGGGTAGGGCAGATACGCAGTATTTT,CASSLFGQGRADTQYF
TRBD1,TRBJ1-1,few,TRBV20-1,TGCAGTGCTAGACAGGGGGCATTAAACACTGAAGCTTTCTTT,CSARQGALNTEAFF
NA,TRBJ1-4,few,TRBV7-9,TGTGCCAGCAGCTTAGTTTTTGCGACTGGGACAAATGAAAAACTGTTTTTT,CASSLVFATGTNEKLFF
NA,TRBJ2-1,NA,TRBV7-8,TGTGCCAGCAGCTTAGAAGGGGGGCGGTACAATGAGCAGTTCTTC,CASSLEGGRYNEQFF
NA,TRBJ2-3,NA,TRBV29-1,TGCAGCGTTGGTGATGGGCCCGATACGCAGTATTTT,CSVGDGPDTQYF
TRBD1,TRBJ1-1,NA,TRBV5-5,TGTGCCAGCAGCCAAGGGGGACAGGGGGCAACTGAAGCTTTCTTT,CASSQGGQGATEAFF
NA,TRBJ1-1,NA,TRBV5-8,TGTGCCAGCAGCTTGCGGAAGGATAAAGCTTTCTTT,CASSLRKDKAFF
NA,TRBJ2-1,few,TRBV7-8,TGTGCCAGCAGCTTAGGAGGGGACAACAATGAGCAGTTCTTC,CASSLGGDNNEQFF
NA,TRBJ2-5,NA,TRBV10-1,TGCGCCAGCAGTGAAGCGATTCAAGAGACCCAGTACTTC,CASSEAIQETQYF
NA,TRBJ2-2,few,TRBV27,TGTGCCAGCAGTACGAAACAGGGCGGGGAGCTGTTTTTT,CASSTKQGGELFF
TRBD1,TRBJ2-1,NA,TRBV20-1,TGCAGTGCTAACAGGGGCGGGTCCTACAATGAGCAGTTCTTC,CSANRGGSYNEQFF
NA,TRBJ1-4,few,TRBV6-6,TGTGCCAGCAGTTTTGCGTCGGGGGGCGGGGAAAAACTGTTTTTT,CASSFASGGGEKLFF
NA,TRBJ2-3,many,TRBV6-5,TGTGCCAGCCGCCACTCCACAGATACGCAGTATTTT,CASRHSTDTQYF
NA,TRBJ2-3,NA,TRBV28,TGTGCCAGCAGTTTAGACGGGAAACGCACAGATACGCAGTATTTT,CASSLDGKRTDTQYF
NA,TRBJ2-7,NA,TRBV28,TGTGCCAGCAGTATAGGACAGAGCTCCTACGAGCAGTACTTC,CASSIGQSSYEQYF
NA,TRBJ2-3,many,TRBV5-6,TGTGCCAGCAGCTTGGCCCCCGACTTCACAGATACGCAGTATTTT,CASSLAPDFTDTQYF
NA,TRBJ2-3,NA,TRBV6-5,TGTGCCAGCAGGGTCGGGCCAGATACGCAGTATTTT,CASRVGPDTQYF
NA,TRBJ2-1,few,TRBV20-1,TGCAGTGCTAGCCGTCAACTAAATGAGCAGTTCTTC,CSASRQLNEQFF
NA,TRBJ1-2,many,TRBV12-3/TRBV12-4,TGTGCCAGCAGTTTGACAGGACAGTATGGCTACACCTTC,CASSLTGQYGYTF
NA,TRBJ2-2,few,TRBV12-3/TRBV12-4,TGTGCCAGCAGCGCTACGTTCGCGAACACCGGGGAGCTGTTTTTT,CASSATFANTGELFF
NA,TRBJ2-1,many,TRBV24-1,TGTGCCACCAGTGATCCTTTTGGTCCTGAGCAGTTCTTC,CATSDPFGPEQFF
TRBD2,TRBJ2-7,NA,TRBV18,TGTGCCAGCTCACCTTCGGGAGGGCTAAGAGAGCAGTACTTC,CASSPSGGLREQYF
NA,TRBJ1-2,few,TRBV6-2/TRBV6-3,TGTGCCAGCAGCCAGGACATTAACTATGGCTACACCTTC,CASSQDINYGYTF
NA,TRBJ2-7,many,TRBV14,TGTGCCAGCAGCCCTGGGGTGAGAGAGCAGTACTTC,CASSPGVREQYF
NA,TRBJ2-3,many,TRBV6-4,TGTGCCAGCAGCCCCGGGGGAGATACGCAGTATTTT,CASSPGGDTQYF
NA,TRBJ1-5,few,TRBV12-3/TRBV12-4,TGTGCCAGCAGTTTATATTCAAAGTGGGGCAGCCGCAATCAGCCCCAGCATTTT,CASSLYSKWGSRNQPQHF
NA,TRBJ2-3,NA,TRBV4-1,TGCGCCAGCAGCCGAGTCACAGATACGCAGTATTTT,CASSRVTDTQYF
NA,TRBJ2-7,many,TRBV3-2,TGTGCCAGCAGCCAACGCCTTGGCCCCTACGAGCAGTACTTC,CASSQRLGPYEQYF
NA,TRBJ2-7,many,TRBV28,TGTGCCAGCAGCTCCCCCAGCAGGGGCAACGAGCAGTACTTC,CASSSPSRGNEQYF
NA,TRBJ1-1,few,TRBV2,TGTGCCAGCAGTGATATAGGGAGAATGGCTTTCTTT,CASSDIGRMAFF
NA,TRBJ2-5,few,TRBV5-6,TGTGCCAGCAGCCAATATGAGACCCAGTACTTC,CASSQYETQYF
TRBD1,TRBJ2-7,many,TRBV20-1,TGCAGTGCTAGAGTATTTGACAGGGTTGGCGAGCAGTACTTC,CSARVFDRVGEQYF
TRBD2,TRBJ2-7,many,TRBV7-9,TGTGCCAGCAGCGCCCCGGGCGGGGGATACGAGCAGTACTTC,CASSAPGGGYEQYF
NA,TRBJ2-6,many,TRBV10-3,TGTGCCATCACCTCCTCTGGGGCCAACGTCCTGACTTTC,CAITSSGANVLTF
NA,TRBJ2-7,many,TRBV20-1,TGCAGTGCTTCGGGATTCGCAACCTACGAGCAGTACTTC,CSASGFATYEQYF
NA,TRBJ1-2,NA,TRBV6-5,TGTGCCAGCAGTCCTCCTCAGGGTTTCAACTATGGCTACACCTTC,CASSPPQGFNYGYTF
TRBD1,TRBJ2-1,many,TRBV9,TGTGCCAGCAGCGGTAGACAGGGTTGGACAAATGAGCAGTTCTTC,CASSGRQGWTNEQFF
NA,TRBJ2-3,many,TRBV7-2,TGTGCCAGCAGCTCCAGAAACTCAGATACGCAGTATTTT,CASSSRNSDTQYF
TRBD1,TRBJ1-4,many,TRBV5-1,TGCGCCAGCAGCGGTTCCGGGACAGACAATGAAAAACTGTTTTTT,CASSGSGTDNEKLFF
NA,TRBJ2-4,many,TRBV12-3/TRBV12-4,TGTGCCAGCAGTTTAGCGCAGGGACACATTCAGTACTTC,CASSLAQGHIQYF
TRBD2,TRBJ2-1,many,TRBV11-3,TGTGCCAGCAGCCCGCGGACTAGCGGGAACCGGAATGAGCAGTTCTTC,CASSPRTSGNRNEQFF
TRBD2,TRBJ2-1,few,TRBV6-2/TRBV6-3,TGTGCCAGCAGTCCACTAGCGGGAGGCCCTAACGTGCAGTTCTTC,CASSPLAGGPNVQFF
NA,TRBJ1-1,few,TRBV7-2,TGTGCCAGCAGCTTATGGGGGGCAATGAACACTGAAGCTTTCTTT,CASSLWGAMNTEAFF
TRBD2,TRBJ2-3,few,TRBV7-6,TGTGCCAGCAGCTTAGACGGCGGGACTACGGATACGCAGTATTTT,CASSLDGGTTDTQYF
NA,TRBJ2-3,many,TRBV6-5,TGTGCCAGCAGTTACGGGGGAAACACAGATACGCAGTATTTT,CASSYGGNTDTQYF
NA,TRBJ1-2,many,TRBV20-1,TGCAGTGCTAGAGATCACCGGGATTACTATGGCTACACCTTC,CSARDHRDYYGYTF
TRBD1,TRBJ2-7,few,TRBV6-6,TGTGCCAGCAGTTATGGGACAGGCGCCTACGAGCAGTACTTC,CASSYGTGAYEQYF
TRBD1,TRBJ2-2,NA,TRBV12-3/TRBV12-4,TGTGCCAGCAGTCGGACAGGGGCGAACACCGGGGAGCTGTTTTTT,CASSRTGANTGELFF
TRBD2,TRBJ2-5,NA,TRBV12-3/TRBV12-4,TGTGCCAGCAGTCCTGCCTGGACTAGCCCGCGGGGAGAGACCCAGTACTTC,CASSPAWTSPRGETQYF
NA,TRBJ2-5,NA,TRBV3-1,TGTGCCAGCAGCCAAGCTGGACCGCAAGAGACCCAGTACTTC,CASSQAGPQETQYF
NA,TRBJ2-7,few,TRBV7-9,TGTGCCAGCAGCTTATACCCCTCGGAGGAGCAGTACTTC,CASSLYPSEEQYF